A single T cell receptor (beta chain) is shown here with its context. This entry comes from a study of blood T cell repertoires in COVID-19. Study summary: Sites in the United States, Italy and Spain provided acute and convalescent COVID-19 samples. T cells, B-cell-depleted T cells, or PBMCs supplied cDNA or gDNA.

Germline V gene sequence: CDR1 MNHEY, CDR2 SVGAGI. V was shortened by 2 bases and J by 6 bases, with 16 bases between the two germline ends. The CDR3 consists of 16 residues. Original methodology: How many nucleated cells were present was estimated from reference gene primer amplification. Data came from immunoSEQ multiplex PCR; TCRdb stores just in-frame clones and leaves some out. V, J and clone size derive from that table, while D and trimming were established from the DNA sequence. The table has about 40,000 clones, about four fifths seen once. This TCR was sampled from a woman aged 60 to 75 with acute or convalescent COVID-19. The sample was peripheral blood. The chain employs TRBV6-5 and TRBJ1-4; D is possibly TRBD1 (6 bases). CDR3 DNA: TGTGCCAGCAGTTACACTAGTGGGGGGGGCGATGAAAAACTGTTTTTT. Encoded protein: CASSYTSGGGDEKLFF.